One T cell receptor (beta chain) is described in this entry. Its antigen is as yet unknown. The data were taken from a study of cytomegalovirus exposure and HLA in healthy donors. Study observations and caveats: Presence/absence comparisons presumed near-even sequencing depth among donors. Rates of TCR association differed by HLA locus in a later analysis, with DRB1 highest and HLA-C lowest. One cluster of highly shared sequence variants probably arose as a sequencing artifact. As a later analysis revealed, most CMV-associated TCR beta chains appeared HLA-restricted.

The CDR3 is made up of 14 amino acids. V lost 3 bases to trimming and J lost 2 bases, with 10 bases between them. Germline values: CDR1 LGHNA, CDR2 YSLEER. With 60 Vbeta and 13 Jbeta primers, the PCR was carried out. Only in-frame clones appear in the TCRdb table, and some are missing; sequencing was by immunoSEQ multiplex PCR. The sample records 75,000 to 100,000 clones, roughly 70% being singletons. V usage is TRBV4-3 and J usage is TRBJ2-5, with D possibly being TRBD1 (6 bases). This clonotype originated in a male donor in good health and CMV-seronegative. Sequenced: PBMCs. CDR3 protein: CASSHQTGQETQYF. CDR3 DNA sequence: TGCGCCAGCAGCCACCAGACAGGACAAGAGACCCAGTACTTC.